This T cell receptor beta chain comes out of a study of shared clonotypes between healthy human individuals. Looking at the study overall: There were three CD4 naive, three CD4 memory, two CD8 naive and one CD8 memory plates per donor.

Deep-level assay runs were performed. TCRdb's copy holds only in-frame clones and misses some; the assay was immunoSEQ multiplex PCR. The sample includes 550,000 to 600,000 clones, 95% to 98% of them seen just once. This CDR3 is built from 15 residues. Germline V gene data show CDR1 as WNHNN and CDR2 as SYGVQD (reference sequence). V trimming: 6 bases; J trimming: 6 bases; junction bases outside the gene matches: 5. Positive CCR7 selection of CD45RO-negative cells yielded the naive CD8 cells, and terminally differentiated effector memory CD45RA+ cells were excluded. The chain links TRBV10-1 to TRBJ2-2, with 12 positions matching TRBD1. This TCR was recovered from a man aged 30-40 years in good health. The sample taken for sequencing was naive CD8+ T cells sorted from blood. CDR3 residues: CASSAGTGGPGELFF. The CDR3 bases are TGCGCCAGCAGCGCCGGGACAGGGGGCCCCGGGGAGCTGTTTTTT.